The next 21 T cell receptor beta chains were all read from a single sample in a study of cytomegalovirus exposure and HLA in healthy donors (dated by TCRdb to about 2017). Receptors were amplified or captured by the immunoSEQ multiplex PCR assay. TCRdb holds this immuneACCESS table with in-frame rearrangements only. Some clones are missing; in checked studies, unresolved V genes explain under half, and the rest has no known cause. This sample holds tens of thousands of clones; about 94% were observed only once. In total, the top ten clones hold 4% to 5.5% of the sample. Specimen: PBMCs. The receptors derive from a man between 18 and 35 years old in good health and CMV-seropositive.

V is TRBV10-3 and J is TRBJ1-1; a weak D match, TRBD1 (5 bases). CDR1 is ENHRY, CDR2 SYGVKD, per germline. This CDR3 comprises 16 residues. Trimming took off 3 bases at V and 2 bases at J, with 16 bases between the two ends. The CDR3 region has the DNA TGTGCCATCAGTGACGGGGGGACCCGCCGTAACACTGAAGCTTTCTTT. Amino acid sequence: CAISDGGTRRNTEAFF.

The gene calls are TRBV28 and TRBJ2-7; 11 bases agree with TRBD1. The length of the CDR3 is 16 residues. CDR1 is MDHEN, CDR2 SYDVKM, per germline. J gave up 6 bases and V 4 bases, and 11 bases lay outside the gene matches. The CDR3 sequence is CASSSPSGTGGGEQYF. The CDR3 region has the DNA TGTGCCAGCAGTTCCCCGTCCGGGACAGGGGGAGGCGAGCAGTACTTC.

CDR3 nucleotides: TGTGCCTGGGATCGGGGGGACGAAAAACTGTTTTTT. It specifies CAWDRGDEKLFF. The J gene is TRBJ1-4, the V gene TRBV30; a possible D gene is TRBD1 (5 bases). This CDR3 spans 12 amino acids. CDR1 and CDR2 from the germline V gene are GTSNPN and SVGIG (reference sequence). The V end was cut by 5 bases, the J end by 8 bases, with 12 bases between.

The rearrangement uses TRBV27 and TRBJ2-1, with 7 bases that match TRBD1. The ends lost 3 bases at V and 2 bases at J; junction bases unmatched: 1. Germline CDR1 reads MNHEY; CDR2 reads SMNVEV (reference sequence). The CDR3 loop spans 14 amino acids. The CDR3 is CASSFQGAYNEQFF. CDR3 bases: TGTGCCAGCAGTTTTCAGGGGGCCTACAATGAGCAGTTCTTC.

V and J are TRBV7-6 and TRBJ2-7; the match to TRBD1 covers 9 bases. With V trimmed by 5 bases and J by 7 bases, 18 bases remained unmatched. The CDR3 is made up of 17 amino acids. Per the germline V gene, CDR1 is SGHVS and CDR2 is FNYEAQ. The CDR3 region is CASSPTGWGTGGEEQYF. CDR3 bases: TGTGCCAGCAGCCCCACAGGATGGGGAACAGGGGGCGAAGAGCAGTACTTC.

This sequence joins TRBV6-1 and TRBJ1-6; possible D gene TRBD1, 6 bases. This CDR3 spans 15 amino acids. The V end lost 0 bases, the J end lost 9 bases, and 12 bases lay between the germline ends. Germline V gene lookup returns CDR1 MNHNS and CDR2 SASEGT. CDR3 nucleotide sequence: TGTGCCAGCAGTGAAGCTGTGGACAGCGGTTCACCCCTCCACTTT. Translated, it gives CASSEAVDSGSPLHF.

The gene calls are TRBV11-2 and TRBJ2-3; TRBD1 is a possible D gene (8 bases). With 11 bases removed from V and 6 bases from J, the gap between germline ends came to 15 bases. This CDR3 comprises 12 residues. Germline V gives CDR1 SGHAT, CDR2 FQNNGV. The CDR3 DNA reads as TGTGCCTCAGGGGGCGGGGGCGATACGCAGTATTTT. Encoded protein: CASGGGGDTQYF.

The rearrangement uses TRBV30 and TRBJ1-2; a weak D match, TRBD1 (6 bases). This CDR3 is 11 amino acids long. V gave up 3 bases and J gave up 8 bases, with 10 bases separating them. The germline CDR1 and CDR2 sequences are GTSNPN and SVGIG (reference sequence). The CDR3 DNA sequence: TGTGCCTGGAGCTGGGGGCGAGGCTACACCTTC. Translating gives CAWSWGRGYTF. The full variable domain, completed using reference TRBV30 and TRBJ1-2, is SQTIHQWPATLVQPVGSPLSLECTVEGTSNPNLYWYRQAAGRGLQLLFYSVGIGQISSEVPQNLSASRPQDRQFILSSKKLLLSDSGFYLCAWSWGRGYTFGSGTRLTVV.

The chain carries TRBV28 and TRBJ1-2, with 7 bases matching TRBD1. CDR1 is MDHEN and CDR2 is SYDVKM in the germline V gene. V gave up 3 bases and J gave up 8 bases; unmatched junction bases: 9. The CDR3 is 14 amino acids. CDR3 sequence (DNA): TGTGCCAGCAGTTTGGTTCAGGGGGTGGGAGGCTACACCTTC. Its protein is CASSLVQGVGGYTF.

J is TRBJ1-2 and V is TRBV9, with 7 bases fitting TRBD1. Trimming at V came to 4 bases and at J to 5 bases, leaving 11 bases not matched to a gene. This CDR3 comprises 15 residues. Germline CDR1 and CDR2: SGDLS and YYNGEE. The CDR3 here is CASSSRDRVLYGYTF. Here the CDR3 DNA reads TGTGCCAGCAGCTCCCGGGACAGAGTGCTATATGGCTACACCTTC.

This clone occurred a few times. The chain recombines TRBV4-3 with TRBJ2-7; no clear D gene. Germline V gene data show CDR1 as LGHNA and CDR2 as YSLEER. Trimming left V 0 bases short and J 2 bases short, with 8 bases between. The CDR3 extends over 14 amino acids. The CDR3 nucleotides are TGCGCCAGCAGCCAAGAATATGAGGCCTACGAGCAGTACTTC. It translates to CASSQEYEAYEQYF.

The chain joins TRBV2 to TRBJ2-5; a possible D gene is TRBD2 (6 bases). This CDR3 has 11 residues. CDR1 is SNHLY, CDR2 FYNNEI, per germline. The V and J ends lost 11 bases and 2 bases respectively, with 9 bases between them. The CDR3 DNA sequence: TGTGCCGGGGGGTGGCAAGAGACCCAGTACTTC. It codes for CAGGWQETQYF.

The genes are TRBV7-2 and TRBJ1-1, with D unresolved. CDR1 is SGHTA and CDR2 is FQGNSA in the germline V gene. The V and J ends lost 5 bases and 1 base respectively, with 8 bases between them. CDR3 length equals 13 residues. The CDR3 nucleotides are TGTGCCAGCAGCCGTACACAGAACACTGAAGCTTTCTTT. Translating it yields CASSRTQNTEAFF.

This clone appeared a single time. The chain employs TRBV14 and TRBJ1-1, with no clear D. V was cut by 4 bases and J by 5 bases, with 8 bases left in between. The CDR3 totals 12 residues. The germline V gene has CDR1 SGHDN and CDR2 FVKESK. The CDR3 region is CASSRGRTEAFF. The CDR3, as DNA: TGTGCCAGCAGCCGAGGGAGGACTGAAGCTTTCTTT.

This sequence joins TRBV12-5 and TRBJ1-5, with D tentatively TRBD1 (6 bases). Germline loops: CDR1 LGHNT, CDR2 FRNRAP. Trimming left V 7 bases short and J 4 bases short, with 14 bases between. The CDR3 contains 14 residues. CDR3 nucleotides: TGTGCTAGTGCCCGGCCAGGGGAAAATCAGCCCCAGCATTTT. Protein product: CASARPGENQPQHF.

The chain joins TRBV29-1 to TRBJ2-7; D unclear. With 4 bases removed from V and 0 bases from J, the gap between germline ends came to 7 bases. Germline-derived CDR1 and CDR2 are SQVTM and ANQGSEA. The CDR3 has 12 amino acids. CDR3 sequence: CSVGASSYEQYF. CDR3 nucleotides: TGCAGCGTTGGGGCCAGCTCCTACGAGCAGTACTTC.

The rearrangement joins TRBV5-1 to TRBJ1-2, with 10 bases lining up with TRBD1. After removal of 7 bases from V and 8 bases from J, the junction contained 11 bases not matched to a gene. Looked up from germline, CDR1 is SGHRS and CDR2 is YFSETQ. The CDR3 loop spans 14 amino acids. CDR3 sequence reads: CASSPGQGTRGYTF. The CDR3 nucleotides are TGCGCCAGCTCTCCGGGACAGGGGACCCGAGGCTACACCTTC.

The gene calls are TRBV28 and TRBJ2-5; TRBD1 matches at 9 bases. CDR3 length: 13 residues. Germline trimming cut 6 bases from V and 1 base from J; bases unmatched to any gene: 0. The V gene's germline CDR1 is MDHEN and CDR2 SYDVKM. For the CDR3, the DNA is TGTGCCAGCAGGACAGGGGGCCAAGAGACCCAGTACTTC. This sequence encodes CASRTGGQETQYF.

The rearrangement uses TRBV5-5 and TRBJ1-4, with D possibly TRBD1 on 5 matching bases. V lost 5 bases and J lost 5, with 19 bases in between. Germline CDR1 SGHKS, CDR2 YYEKEE (reference sequence). There are 16 residues in the CDR3. The CDR3 DNA reads TGTGCCAGCAGATCTCATACAGGCTTGGGGAATGAAAAACTGTTTTTT. Protein sequence: CASRSHTGLGNEKLFF.

The rearrangement links TRBV12-5 to TRBJ1-1, with TRBD1 matching over 7 bases. Germline assignment: CDR1 LGHNT and CDR2 FRNRAP. This CDR3 region has 15 residues. J gave up 3 bases and V 1 base, and 5 bases lay outside the gene matches. The CDR3 DNA reads TGTGCTAGTGGTTTGGCTTCGGGACAGTACACTGAAGCTTTCTTT. Protein: CASGLASGQYTEAFF.

The chain couples TRBV30 to TRBJ2-3; D remains unclear. Trimming removed 7 bases from V and 1 base from J, with 6 bases in between. The CDR3 covers 11 residues. CDR1 is GTSNPN, CDR2 SVGIG, per germline (reference sequence). DNA of the CDR3: TGTGCCTTGTCAGGCACAGATACGCAGTATTTT. Translation: CALSGTDTQYF.